Listed below are T cell receptor beta chains from one sample, sequenced in a study of T-cell reconstitution after alpha-beta-depleted transplantation in children. TCRdb reprocessed the PCR reads with MiXCR, giving one entry per CDR3 protein. The data contain 500,000 or so distinct CDR3 sequences, roughly 11% of them singletons. The sample was PBMCs, mostly from graft donor cells, taken 180 days after TCRalphabeta/CD19-depleted stem cell transplant. The source of these receptors is a female patient aged 2-15 years who had a stem cell transplant for aplastic anemia, so the T cells may come from the graft donor. The CDR3 runs from the conserved cysteine through the conserved F or W. Fields, in order: D gene, J gene, clone size, V gene, CDR3 protein, CDR3 DNA. The D gene is left open where the match is weak. Clone size is not always given. Where it is, it says once, few, many or a class for expanded clones.

>NA|TRBJ1-1|NA|TRBV7-9
CASSLSLTGAEAFF
TGTGCCAGCAGCTTAAGTCTGACGGGGGCTGAAGCTTTCTTT
>NA|TRBJ2-2|NA|TRBV21-1
CASSDDRAEAGELFF
TGTGCCAGCAGCGACGACAGGGCAGAGGCCGGGGAGCTGTTTTTT
>TRBD1|TRBJ1-5|few|TRBV6-5
CASSYRPDRDHQPQHF
TGTGCCAGCAGTTACCGACCCGACAGGGACCATCAGCCCCAGCATTTT
>NA|TRBJ2-5|NA|TRBV5-1
CASSLAGARTETQYF
TGCGCCAGCAGCTTGGCGGGGGCGCGGACAGAGACCCAGTACTTC
>TRBD1|TRBJ1-6|many|TRBV10-3
CAIRTDRANSPLHF
TGTGCCATCAGGACGGACAGGGCTAATTCACCCCTCCACTTT
>NA|TRBJ1-6|many|TRBV27
CASYPRGTNSPLHF
TGTGCCAGCTACCCCCGAGGGACCAATTCACCCCTCCACTTT
>TRBD1|TRBJ2-4|many|TRBV6-1
CASSPDRGNIQYF
TGTGCCAGCAGTCCGGACAGGGGCAACATTCAGTACTTC
>NA|TRBJ2-1|few|TRBV20-1
CSARAEGLVPYNEQFF
TGCAGTGCTAGAGCCGAGGGGCTCGTCCCCTACAATGAGCAGTTCTTC
>TRBD1|TRBJ1-6|few|TRBV9
CASSVAGTDNSPLHF
TGTGCCAGCAGCGTAGCCGGGACAGATAATTCACCCCTCCACTTT
>TRBD1|TRBJ1-3|NA|TRBV7-2
CASSSTGVGNTIYF
TGTGCCAGCAGCTCGACAGGGGTCGGAAACACCATATATTTT
>NA|TRBJ2-3|NA|TRBV9
CASSVAIRDTQYF
TGTGCCAGCAGCGTGGCTATAAGAGATACGCAGTATTTT
>TRBD2|TRBJ2-6|few|TRBV15
CATSRPGLARFGGANVLTF
TGTGCCACCAGCAGACCTGGACTAGCGAGATTTGGTGGGGCCAACGTCCTGACTTTC
>NA|TRBJ1-2|few|TRBV5-6
CASSPSPAESYGYTF
TGTGCCAGTTCCCCCTCCCCCGCAGAGTCCTATGGCTACACCTTC
>TRBD2|TRBJ2-7|few|TRBV6-2/TRBV6-3
CASTVSGDAYEQYF
TGTGCCAGCACCGTAAGCGGGGATGCCTACGAGCAGTACTTC
>NA|TRBJ1-5|NA|TRBV21-1
CASSKAMGGRNYQPQHF
TGTGCCAGCAGCAAAGCAATGGGCGGGCGGAATTATCAGCCCCAGCATTTT
>TRBD1|TRBJ2-7|few|TRBV4-3
CASSQGVYLGGTGSYEQYF
TGCGCCAGCAGCCAAGGAGTTTACCTCGGGGGGACAGGGTCCTACGAGCAGTACTTC
>NA|TRBJ1-1|NA|TRBV5-1
CASSLGRVAGWENTEAFF
TGCGCCAGCAGCTTGGGGAGGGTGGCAGGGTGGGAGAACACTGAAGCTTTCTTT
>NA|TRBJ2-2|few|TRBV4-3
CASSQGAGRTGELFF
TGCGCCAGCAGCCAAGGGGCAGGGAGGACCGGGGAGCTGTTTTTT
>NA|TRBJ2-7|NA|TRBV12-3/TRBV12-4
CASSFDTIPHEQYF
TGTGCCAGCAGTTTTGACACCATCCCCCACGAGCAGTACTTC
>TRBD2|TRBJ2-1|many|TRBV24-1
CATSDPRTSGVTYNEQFF
TGTGCCACCAGTGATCCAAGGACTAGCGGGGTTACCTACAATGAGCAGTTCTTC
>NA|TRBJ1-1|many|TRBV20-1
CSARDGGGVMNTEAFF
TGCAGTGCTAGAGATGGTGGGGGAGTTATGAACACTGAAGCTTTCTTT
>NA|TRBJ2-7|few|TRBV7-2
CASSSDRVGTEQYF
TGTGCCAGCAGCTCGGACCGAGTCGGCACAGAGCAGTACTTC
>TRBD2|TRBJ2-1|NA|TRBV7-6
CASSHVGLADYNEQFF
TGTGCCAGCAGCCACGTGGGACTAGCGGATTACAATGAGCAGTTCTTC
>NA|TRBJ2-1|NA|TRBV11-1
CASSPVKTGPSGGTSYNEQFF
TGTGCCAGCAGCCCCGTCAAGACAGGACCCTCTGGCGGGACCTCCTACAATGAGCAGTTCTTC
>NA|TRBJ2-1|NA|TRBV7-9
CASRNTGSQFF
TGTGCCAGCAGAAATACAGGGTCCCAGTTCTTC
>NA|TRBJ2-1|NA|TRBV7-2
CASSAGTVAWYNEQFF
TGTGCCAGCAGCGCTGGGACGGTGGCGTGGTACAATGAGCAGTTCTTC
>NA|TRBJ2-5|many|TRBV5-1
CASSILGWQQETQYF
TGCGCCAGCAGTATCCTGGGATGGCAGCAAGAGACCCAGTACTTC
>NA|TRBJ2-2|few|TRBV4-3
CASSQDRSALELFF
TGCGCCAGCAGCCAAGATAGGAGCGCGCTCGAGCTGTTTTTT
>TRBD1|TRBJ2-1|NA|TRBV20-1
CSGTGGSYNEQFF
TGCAGTGGGACAGGGGGATCCTACAATGAGCAGTTCTTC
>TRBD1|TRBJ1-5|NA|TRBV6-5
CASSYRTGGSNQPQHF
TGTGCCAGCAGTTACAGGACAGGGGGCTCGAATCAGCCCCAGCATTTT
>NA|TRBJ1-1|many|TRBV20-1
CSARLGSLNTEAFF
TGCAGTGCTAGATTAGGGTCGCTAAACACTGAAGCTTTCTTT
>NA|TRBJ1-5|few|TRBV6-1
CASRGPGTSSNQPQHF
TGTGCCAGCAGGGGCCCCGGGACAAGTAGCAATCAGCCCCAGCATTTT
>NA|TRBJ1-1|few|TRBV12-3/TRBV12-4
CASSPSRGLAAFF
TGTGCCAGCAGTCCAAGCAGGGGCTTGGCAGCTTTCTTT
>NA|TRBJ2-3|NA|TRBV6-5
CASSYVGEGDTQYF
TGTGCCAGCAGTTACGTGGGAGAAGGGGATACGCAGTATTTT
>NA|TRBJ2-7|NA|TRBV20-1
CSAFPVRVYEQYF
TGCAGCGCCTTCCCCGTCAGGGTCTACGAGCAGTACTTC
>NA|TRBJ1-1|few|TRBV3-1
CASSQATGAGTEAFF
TGTGCCAGCAGCCAAGCTACGGGGGCCGGGACTGAAGCTTTCTTT
>TRBD1|TRBJ2-1|few|TRBV7-2
CASSPAGGVDNEQFF
TGTGCCAGCAGCCCAGCAGGGGGAGTCGACAATGAGCAGTTCTTC
>NA|TRBJ2-7|NA|TRBV20-1
CSARRTEDEQYF
TGCAGTGCTAGGCGGACAGAGGACGAGCAGTACTTC
>NA|TRBJ2-3|NA|TRBV7-6
CASSSFEAYRTDTQYF
TGTGCCAGCAGCTCCTTCGAAGCGTATCGCACAGATACGCAGTATTTT
>TRBD2|TRBJ2-3|NA|TRBV4-3
CASSRTLAGGSTDTQYF
TGCGCCAGCAGCCGGACCTTAGCGGGAGGTAGCACAGATACGCAGTATTTT
>TRBD1|TRBJ1-3|few|TRBV11-2
CASSLYDRATGNTIYF
TGTGCCAGCAGCTTATATGACAGGGCGACTGGAAACACCATATATTTT